Below are 4 T cell receptor beta chains sequenced from a single sample in a study of control samples from healthy donors and cancer patients. Using immunoSEQ multiplex PCR, the repertoire was profiled, and TCRdb retains in-frame clones only, with some absent. The sample consists of some 150,000 clones, 90% to 95% of them appearing once. Sequencing used blood. The receptors stem from a man aged 40-49 years in good health.

The rearrangement joins TRBV15 to TRBJ2-1, with a weak D call TRBD1 (5 bases). The ends were cut back, 0 bases at V and 0 bases at J, with 9 bases in the middle. Germline lookup yields CDR1 LNHNV and CDR2 YYDKDF (reference sequence). This CDR3 has 16 residues. CDR3 coding DNA: TGTGCCACCAGCAGAGAGAGACAGAGCTCCTACAATGAGCAGTTCTTC. As protein: CATSRERQSSYNEQFF.

This sequence joins TRBV9 and TRBJ2-6, with D perhaps matching TRBD1 (6 bases). Trimming left V 0 bases short and J 15 bases short, with 13 bases between. The CDR3 covers 13 residues. Per germline, CDR1 SGDLS and CDR2 YYNGEE. CDR3 nucleotide sequence: TGTGCCAGCAGCGTAGTCGGGACAAGGAACCTGACTTTC. Its translation is CASSVVGTRNLTF. Combining the CDR3 with reference TRBV9 and TRBJ2-6 gives the whole variable domain DSGVTQTPKHLITATGQRVTLRCSPRSGDLSVYWYQQSLDQGLQFLIQYYNGEERAKGNILERFSAQQFPDLHSELNLSSLELGDSALYFCASSVVGTRNLTFGAGSRLTVL.

The gene calls are TRBV7-2 and TRBJ1-4; unclear D gene. CDR1 is SGHTA and CDR2 is FQGNSA in the germline V gene. The V and J ends lost 1 base and 5 bases respectively, with 8 bases between them. CDR3 length: 14 residues. The CDR3: CASSLGRTNEKLFF. CDR3 in DNA: TGTGCCAGCAGCTTAGGTCGGACCAATGAAAAACTGTTTTTT. Together with reference TRBV7-2 and TRBJ1-4, the CDR3 gives the full variable domain: GAGVSQSPSNKVTEKGKDVELRCDPISGHTALYWYRQSLGQGLEFLIYFQGNSAPDKSGLPSDRFSAERTGGSVSTLTIQRTQQEDSAVYLCASSLGRTNEKLFFGSGTQLSVL.

A remark on this clone: Other DNA sequences in the sample encode the same CDR3. This sequence joins TRBV19 and TRBJ1-5, with D uncertain. The CDR3 extends over 12 amino acids. Germline V CDR1 and CDR2: LNHDA, SQIVND (reference sequence). V was trimmed by 3 bases and J by 2 bases, leaving 2 bases between them. CDR3 in amino acids: CASSIGNQPQHF. CDR3 sequence (DNA): TGTGCCAGTAGTATCGGCAATCAGCCCCAGCATTTT.